The next 22 T cell receptor beta chains were all read from a single sample in a study of CD8+CD57+ T cells in acquired aplastic anemia. Profiling of TCR beta VDJ combinations and CDR3 sequences used genomic DNA as template. TCRdb processed the reads anew with MiXCR; each CDR3 protein has one entry. Of under 350,000 distinct CDR3 sequences listed, approximately 60% were seen once; the top ten hold around 1.2%. By flow cytometry, patients selected for sequencing had shown an expansion of CD8+CD57+ cells. Sequenced sample: sorted CD4+, CD8+, or CD8+CD57+ T cells (not recorded which) from PBMCs. These receptors were taken from a human donor with aplastic anemia.

The CDR3 reads CSASKLGGSYVLTF. The CDR3 DNA sequence: TGCAGTGCTTCAAAGCTGGGGGGGAGCTACGTCCTGACTTTC. V is TRBV20-1 and J is TRBJ2-6, with 7 bases identical to TRBD2. The trim removed 5 bases at V and 11 bases at J, leaving 12 bases unmatched. The CDR3 runs to 14 residues. Germline V gene data show CDR1 as DFQATT and CDR2 as SNEGSKA (reference sequence).

Remarks on this clonotype: Mismatch with germline at one junction end may stem from a read error. The chain employs TRBV20-1 and TRBJ1-3; TRBD1 aligns across 10 bases. The CDR3 runs 15 residues. Germline CDR1 is DFQATT and CDR2 is SNEGSKA (reference sequence). This CDR3 reads CSARGQGNAGNIIYF. In DNA, the CDR3 is TGCAGTGCTAGGGGACAGGGGAACGCCGGAAACATCATATATTTT.

This clonotype was observed a handful of times. The chain has TRBV20-1 and TRBJ1-2; TRBD1 agrees at 7 bases. CDR3 length: 13 amino acids. After removal of 5 bases from V and 6 bases from J, the junction contained 9 bases not matched to a gene. Germline assignment: CDR1 DFQATT and CDR2 SNEGSKA (reference sequence). The CDR3 DNA follows: TGCAGTGCTCCCCGGGACAGAGCCCATGGCTACACCTTC. It specifies CSAPRDRAHGYTF.

The V gene is TRBV20-1, the J gene TRBJ2-2; D is uncertain. V lost 6 bases and J 8 bases, leaving 10 bases between the germline ends. Germline CDR1 reads DFQATT; CDR2 reads SNEGSKA (reference sequence). This CDR3 region has 11 residues. DNA for the CDR3: TGCAGTGCCGAAGCGACAGGGGAGCTGTTTTTT. Its translation is CSAEATGELFF.

In regard to this clonotype: Since the CDR3 does not end with the conserved phenylalanine or tryptophan, this likely comes from a read error. This chain uses TRBV10-3 with TRBJ2-5, with D possibly matching TRBD1 (6 bases). V lost 7 bases, J lost 2 bases, and 14 bases lay in between. The CDR3 contains 14 residues. The germline gives CDR1 ENHRY, CDR2 SYGVKD. CDR3 sequence reads: CAIKEVGGQETQYL. CDR3 bases: TGTGCCATCAAGGAGGTAGGGGGACAAGAGACCCAGTACTTA.

This clonotype was detected many times. The chain links TRBV2 to TRBJ2-5; D ambiguous. Trimming took 7 bases from V and 5 from J, leaving 11 bases between them. CDR3 size: 12 residues. From germline, CDR1 is SNHLY and CDR2 FYNNEI. CDR3 amino acids: CASTISQETQYF. The CDR3 coding sequence is TGTGCCAGCACGATTAGCCAGGAGACCCAGTACTTC. Based on the CDR3 plus reference TRBV2 and TRBJ2-5, the full variable domain is EPEVTQTPSHQVTQMGQEVILRCVPISNHLYFYWYRQILGQKVEFLVSFYNNEISEKSEIFDDQFSVERPDGSNFTLKIRSTKLEDSAMYFCASTISQETQYFGPGTRLLVL.

The V and J genes are TRBV11-2 and TRBJ1-6, with D possibly being TRBD1 (6 bases). CDR1 and CDR2 from the germline V gene are SGHAT and FQNNGV. V was pared by 10 bases and J by 8 bases, with 12 bases between. This CDR3 contains 12 residues. CDR3 sequence: CANREGHSPLHF. The DNA of the CDR3 is TGTGCCAACAGGGAGGGTCATTCACCCCTCCACTTT.

For this clonotype: As the CDR3 is not closed by the conserved phenylalanine or tryptophan, this likely results from a read error. The chain employs TRBV7-6 and TRBJ2-7, with D possibly being TRBD2 (6 bases). Germline V gene lookup returns CDR1 SGHVS and CDR2 FNYEAQ. V was trimmed by 6 bases and J by 6 bases, leaving 21 bases between them. CDR3 length equals 15 residues. CDR3 in DNA: TGTGCCAGCAGTCTTAACGGAGGGGCGCCTACCGAGCAGTACCTC. Translated: CASSLNGGAPTEQYL.

The table lists this clonotype with many counts. The J gene is TRBJ2-3, the V gene TRBV7-2; D not resolved. V was cut by 2 bases and J by 4 bases, with 10 bases left in between. The CDR3 totals 14 residues. Per germline, CDR1 SGHTA and CDR2 FQGNSA. CDR3 in amino acids: CASSLIATADTQYF. DNA of the CDR3: TGTGCCAGCAGCTTAATAGCTACCGCAGATACGCAGTATTTT.

This clonotype has only a few counts. A much larger clone lies a single base off, so this may be a read error. V usage is TRBV9 and J usage is TRBJ2-3, with 7 bases fitting TRBD1. CDR1 and CDR2 (germline): SGDLS, YYNGEE. This CDR3 has 18 amino acids. This chain's CDR3 is CAGSVGWRYEGAADTQYF. CDR3 DNA: TGTGCCGGCAGCGTAGGTTGGCGATATGAGGGGGCGGCAGATACGCAGTATTTT.

This clonotype was seen repeatedly, ten times or more. This sequence joins TRBV9 and TRBJ1-1, with D perhaps TRBD1 (6 bases). CDR3 length: 15 amino acids. Trimming took off 4 bases at V and 0 bases at J, with 13 bases between the two ends. Germline assignment: CDR1 SGDLS and CDR2 YYNGEE. The CDR3 loop is CASSTMTGVNTEAFF. In DNA, the CDR3 is TGTGCCAGCAGCACGATGACAGGTGTGAACACTGAAGCTTTCTTT.

This clonotype was detected ten times or more. This chain joins TRBV3-1 and TRBJ2-7; 7 positions agree with TRBD2. The CDR3 is 16 amino acids. V dropped 3 bases and J dropped 4; count of bases not matched to a gene: 12. Per germline, CDR1 LGHDT and CDR2 YNNKEL (reference sequence). The CDR3 sequence is CASSHALAGVRYEQYF. The CDR3 nucleotides read TGTGCCAGCAGCCATGCCCTGGCGGGAGTCCGGTACGAGCAGTACTTC.

The gene calls are TRBV7-3 and TRBJ1-2, with TRBD1 identical over 9 bases. CDR3 length equals 16 residues. Germline V gives CDR1 SGHTA, CDR2 FQGTGA. Trimming took 4 bases from V and 8 from J; bases not matched to a gene: 14. CDR3 residues: CASSSTGTGRSEGYTF. CDR3 in DNA: TGTGCCAGCAGCTCCACCGGGACAGGGAGGTCTGAGGGCTACACCTTC.

Regarding this clonotype: A junction boundary mismatches the germline segment, possibly from a read error. V gene TRBV7-3 combines with J gene TRBJ2-7; either TRBD1 or TRBD2 may supply D (5 bases each). Germline V gene lookup returns CDR1 SGHTA and CDR2 FQGTGA. CDR3 length equals 13 residues. The CDR3 bases are TGTGCCAGCAGCTTAATCGGTGAGGGGCGATGGGACTTC. Amino acid sequence: CASSLIGEGRWDF.

This clonotype occurred many times. J is TRBJ1-5 and V is TRBV6-5; a possible D gene is TRBD1 (5 bases). The CDR3 sequence is 12 residues long. V lost 6 bases and J lost 10, with 13 bases in between. Germline loops: CDR1 MNHEY, CDR2 SVGAGI. The CDR3 sequence: CASSQGFGPQHF. The CDR3 nucleotides read TGTGCCAGCAGCCAGGGTTTCGGCCCCCAGCATTTT.

This clonotype was observed a handful of times. This chain connects TRBV6-2 or TRBV6-3 to TRBJ2-7, with D possibly matching TRBD1 (6 bases). The V end was cut by 2 bases, the J end by 0 bases, with 8 bases between. From germline, CDR1 is MNHEY and CDR2 SVGEGT. This CDR3 contains 14 residues. The CDR3 region has the DNA TGTGCCAGCAGTTACGGGACAAACTCCTACGAGCAGTACTTC. As protein: CASSYGTNSYEQYF.

The rearrangement joins TRBV20-1 to TRBJ1-5, with TRBD1 matching over 9 bases. The J segment lost 11 bases and the V segment lost 0 bases, leaving 20 bases of the junction unmatched. The CDR3 sequence is 18 residues long. Germline-derived CDR1 and CDR2 are DFQATT and SNEGSKA (reference sequence). The CDR3 loop is CSAREPQGAGALRRTQHF. CDR3 in DNA: TGCAGTGCTAGAGAACCACAGGGGGCAGGGGCCCTCCGGAGGACCCAGCATTTT.

With regard to this clonotype: At one boundary the junction diverges from the germline segment, which might be a read error. The V call is TRBV20-1, the J call TRBJ2-3; TRBD1 aligns across 9 bases. The CDR3 sequence is 16 residues long. Germline V gene data show CDR1 as DFQATT and CDR2 as SNEGSKA (reference sequence). CDR3 amino acids: CGARGTGGSRTDTQYF. The CDR3 DNA reads TGCGGTGCTCGCGGTACAGGGGGCTCGCGCACAGATACGCAGTATTTT.

About this clonotype: Its ends do not fully match the called genes, so a read error is possible. The chain uses TRBV7-2 and TRBJ2-1, with D maybe TRBD2 (6 bases). CDR1 SGHTA and CDR2 FQGNSA come from the germline V gene. This CDR3 has 17 amino acids. The DNA of the CDR3 is TGTGCCAGCAGCCCCCATTCCCGGGAGACCCGCAACAATGGGCAGTTCTTC. Protein: CASSPHSRETRNNGQFF.

The gene calls are TRBV11-3 and TRBJ2-3, with 8 bases aligning to TRBD1. Germline lookup yields CDR1 SGHNT and CDR2 YENEEA. This CDR3 has 19 amino acids. After removal of 5 bases from V and 2 bases from J, the junction contained 18 bases not matched to a gene. In DNA, the CDR3 is TGTGCCAGCAGCCAGGAGTGGGCAGGGGGCGGACTAATCACAGATACGCAGTATTTT. Amino acids: CASSQEWAGGGLITDTQYF. The full variable domain, rest sourced from reference TRBV11-3 and TRBJ2-3, is EAGVVQSPRYKIIEKKQPVAFWCNPISGHNTLYWYLQNLGQGPELLIRYENEEAVDDSQLPKDRFSAERLKGVDSTLKIQPAELGDSAVYLCASSQEWAGGGLITDTQYFGPGTRLTVL.

The gene calls are TRBV15 and TRBJ1-3; D might be TRBD1 (5 bases). CDR1 and CDR2 from the germline V gene are LNHNV and YYDKDF (reference sequence). This CDR3 contains 15 residues. V shed 5 bases and J shed 2 bases, with 13 bases lying between them. CDR3 residues: CATSSSRGAGNTIYF. CDR3 DNA sequence: TGTGCCACCAGCTCATCCCGGGGGGCTGGAAACACCATATATTTT.

This clonotype was observed at least ten times. J is TRBJ2-7 and V is TRBV3-1; TRBD2 aligns across 7 bases. Germline V gene data show CDR1 as LGHDT and CDR2 as YNNKEL (reference sequence). The V segment lost 3 bases and the J segment 4 bases; nucleotides outside the gene matches: 6. This CDR3 contains 14 residues. The CDR3 nucleotides read TGTGCCAGCAGCCAGGGGGGGATTTGGTACGAGCAGTACTTC. This encodes CASSQGGIWYEQYF.